The clone carrying this T cell receptor beta chain appeared a single time. What it recognizes is unknown. This entry belongs to a study of CD8+ T cells in alopecia areata. In the study overall: Disease severity was quantified as SALT score of affected scalp area. Findings and caveats of the study: For patients receiving tofacitinib, scalp clonality and expanded CD8+ clones among the top 100 significantly decreased. It was observed that many expanded lesional clones persisted in scalp and blood during tofacitinib.

Treatment: oral pan-JAK inhibitor, 5-10 mg twice daily. PBMCs were stained for CD3, CD4 and CD8, and CD4+ and CD8+ T cells were sorted. As the sequencing template, cDNA was produced by extracting RNA and reverse transcribing it. Clones were read by immunoSEQ multiplex PCR, and TCRdb kept only the in-frame ones, dropping some. The sample has 87,000 or so clones, 60% to 80% seen once. This CDR3 region has 14 residues. Trimming removed 3 bases at V and 0 bases at J, with 11 bases between. The V gene's germline CDR1 is GTSNPN and CDR2 SVGIG (reference sequence). This clonotype was obtained from a human donor with alopecia areata. The starting material was CD8+ T cells sorted from blood, obtained at approximately week 42, from a patient treated with tofacitinib. The chain recombines TRBV30 with TRBJ1-1, with D tentatively TRBD1 (5 bases). The chain's CDR3 is CAWRQTVLNTEAFF. CDR3 sequence (DNA): TGTGCCTGGAGACAGACAGTGCTGAACACTGAAGCTTTCTTT.